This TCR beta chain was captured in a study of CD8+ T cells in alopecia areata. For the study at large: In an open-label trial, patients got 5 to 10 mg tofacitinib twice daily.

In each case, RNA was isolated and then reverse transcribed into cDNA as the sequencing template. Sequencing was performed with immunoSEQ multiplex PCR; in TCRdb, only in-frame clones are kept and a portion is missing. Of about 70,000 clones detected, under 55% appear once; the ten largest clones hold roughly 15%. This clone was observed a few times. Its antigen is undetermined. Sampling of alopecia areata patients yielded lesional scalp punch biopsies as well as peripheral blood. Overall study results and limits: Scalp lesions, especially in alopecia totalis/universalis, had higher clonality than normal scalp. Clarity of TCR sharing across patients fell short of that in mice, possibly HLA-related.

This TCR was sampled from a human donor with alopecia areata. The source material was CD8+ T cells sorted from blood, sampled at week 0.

DNA of the CDR3: TGTGCCAGCCCACAACATGAGCAGTTCTTC. This codes for CASPQHEQFF. This chain uses TRBV6-5 with TRBJ2-1; D call uncertain. In germline, CDR1 is MNHEY, CDR2 SVGAGI. V was clipped by 8 bases and J by 8 bases, with 7 bases between them. The CDR3 is 10 amino acids.